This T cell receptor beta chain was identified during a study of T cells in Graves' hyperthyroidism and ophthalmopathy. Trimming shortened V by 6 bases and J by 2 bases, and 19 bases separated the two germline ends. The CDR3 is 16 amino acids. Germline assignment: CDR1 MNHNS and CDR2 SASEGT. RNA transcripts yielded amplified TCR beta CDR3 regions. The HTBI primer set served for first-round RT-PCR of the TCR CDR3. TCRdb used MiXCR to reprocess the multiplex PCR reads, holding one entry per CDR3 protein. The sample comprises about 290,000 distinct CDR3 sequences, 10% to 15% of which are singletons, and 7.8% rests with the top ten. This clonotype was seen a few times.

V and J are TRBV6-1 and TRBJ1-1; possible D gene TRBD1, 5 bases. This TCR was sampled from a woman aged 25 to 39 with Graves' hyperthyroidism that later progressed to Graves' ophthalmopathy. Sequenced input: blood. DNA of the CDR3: TGTGCCAGCAGCCCTCTATCTTTCGGGGGAAACACTGAAGCTTTCTTT. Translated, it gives CASSPLSFGGNTEAFF.